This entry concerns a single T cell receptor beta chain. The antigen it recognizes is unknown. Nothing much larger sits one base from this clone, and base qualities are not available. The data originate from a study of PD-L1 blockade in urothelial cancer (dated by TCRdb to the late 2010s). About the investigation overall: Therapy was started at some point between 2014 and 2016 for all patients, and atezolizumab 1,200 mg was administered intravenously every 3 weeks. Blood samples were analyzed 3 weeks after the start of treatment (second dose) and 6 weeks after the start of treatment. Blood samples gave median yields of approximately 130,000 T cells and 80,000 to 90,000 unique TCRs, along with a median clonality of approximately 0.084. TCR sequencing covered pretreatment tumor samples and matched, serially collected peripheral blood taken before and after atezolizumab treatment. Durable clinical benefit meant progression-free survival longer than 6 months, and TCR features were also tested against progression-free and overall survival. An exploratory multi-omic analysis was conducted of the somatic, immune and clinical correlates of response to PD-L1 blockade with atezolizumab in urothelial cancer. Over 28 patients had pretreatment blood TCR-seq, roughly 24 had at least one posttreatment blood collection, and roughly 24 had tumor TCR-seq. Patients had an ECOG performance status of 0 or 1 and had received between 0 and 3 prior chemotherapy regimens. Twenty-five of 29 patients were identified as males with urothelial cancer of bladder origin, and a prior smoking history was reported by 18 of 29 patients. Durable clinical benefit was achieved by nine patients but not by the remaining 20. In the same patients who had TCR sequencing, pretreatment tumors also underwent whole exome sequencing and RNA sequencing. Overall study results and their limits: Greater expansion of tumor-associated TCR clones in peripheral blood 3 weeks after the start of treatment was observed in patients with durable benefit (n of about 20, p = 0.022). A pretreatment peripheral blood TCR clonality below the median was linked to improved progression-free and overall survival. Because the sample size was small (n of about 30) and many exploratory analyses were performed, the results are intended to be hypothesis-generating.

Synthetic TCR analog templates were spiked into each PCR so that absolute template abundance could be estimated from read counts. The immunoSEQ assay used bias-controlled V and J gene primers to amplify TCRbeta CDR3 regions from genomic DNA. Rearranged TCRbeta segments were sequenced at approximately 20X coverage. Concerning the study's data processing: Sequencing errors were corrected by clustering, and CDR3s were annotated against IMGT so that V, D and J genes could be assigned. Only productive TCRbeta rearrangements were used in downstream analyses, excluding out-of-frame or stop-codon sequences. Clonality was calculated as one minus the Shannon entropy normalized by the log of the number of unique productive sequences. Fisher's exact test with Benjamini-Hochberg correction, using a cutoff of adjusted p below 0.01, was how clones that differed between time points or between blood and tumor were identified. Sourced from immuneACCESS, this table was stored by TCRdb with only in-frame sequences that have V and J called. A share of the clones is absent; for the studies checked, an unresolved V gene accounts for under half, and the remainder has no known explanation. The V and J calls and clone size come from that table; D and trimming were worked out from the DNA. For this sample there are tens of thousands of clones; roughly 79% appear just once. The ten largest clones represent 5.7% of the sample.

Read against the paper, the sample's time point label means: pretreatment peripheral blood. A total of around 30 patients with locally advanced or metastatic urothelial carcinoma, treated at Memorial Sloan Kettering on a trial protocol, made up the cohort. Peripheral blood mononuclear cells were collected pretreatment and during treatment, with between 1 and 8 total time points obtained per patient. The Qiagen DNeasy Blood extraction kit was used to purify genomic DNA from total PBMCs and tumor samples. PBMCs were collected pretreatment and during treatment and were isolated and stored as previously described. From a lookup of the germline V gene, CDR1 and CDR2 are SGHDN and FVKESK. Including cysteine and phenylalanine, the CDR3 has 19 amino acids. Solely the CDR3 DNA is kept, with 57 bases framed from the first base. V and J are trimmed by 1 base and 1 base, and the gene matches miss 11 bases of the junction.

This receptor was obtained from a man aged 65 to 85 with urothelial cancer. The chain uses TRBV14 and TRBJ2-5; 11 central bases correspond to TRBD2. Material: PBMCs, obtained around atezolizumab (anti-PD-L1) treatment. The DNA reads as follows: TGTGCCAGCAGCCAAGTTTCGATAGCGGGGGGGCCCCGCCAAGAGACCCAGTACTTC. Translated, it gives CASSQVSIAGGPRQETQYF.